The 20 T cell receptor beta chains below were found in one sample sequenced in a study of blood T cell repertoires in COVID-19. Profiling relied on immunoSEQ multiplex PCR, and the TCRdb table lists in-frame clones only, not all of them. This table has more than 85,000 clones, 78% appearing once. Material for sequencing was peripheral blood. The receptor source for this set is a man between 60 and 75 years old with active or convalescent COVID-19.

The chain combines TRBV7-9 with TRBJ2-1, with D tentatively TRBD1 (6 bases). This CDR3 has 12 residues. Germline lookup yields CDR1 SEHNR and CDR2 FQNEAQ (reference sequence). Trimming stripped 5 bases from V and 10 bases from J, with 12 bases between. CDR3 nucleotide sequence: TGTGCCAGCAGCCTACAGGGTACAGAGCAGTTCTTC. Translating gives CASSLQGTEQFF.

This chain links TRBV19 with TRBJ2-5; D is possibly TRBD2 (5 bases). This CDR3 is 13 amino acids long. The germline V and J ends were trimmed by 5 bases and 4 bases, with 11 bases remaining between them. In germline, CDR1 is LNHDA, CDR2 SQIVND (reference sequence). The CDR3 DNA is TGTGCCAGTAGTGCCGGGAAGGGAGAGACCCAGTACTTC. Encoded protein: CASSAGKGETQYF.

This clone was seen once. This sequence joins TRBV7-2 and TRBJ2-2; 10 bases fit TRBD1. Germline-derived CDR1 and CDR2 are SGHTA and FQGNSA. There are 17 residues in the CDR3. V was clipped by 4 bases and J by 5 bases; unmatched bases: 10. CDR3 nucleotides: TGTGCCAGCAGCTCAGGACAGGGGGTGAGAGGGACCGGGGAGCTGTTTTTT. Its translation: CASSSGQGVRGTGELFF. Full variable domain (outside the CDR3, taken from reference TRBV7-2 and TRBJ2-2): GAGVSQSPSNKVTEKGKDVELRCDPISGHTALYWYRQSLGQGLEFLIYFQGNSAPDKSGLPSDRFSAERTGGSVSTLTIQRTQQEDSAVYLCASSSGQGVRGTGELFFGEGSRLTVL.

The rearrangement links TRBV7-9 to TRBJ1-3; D possibly corresponds to TRBD1 (6 bases). This CDR3 is 15 amino acids long. From germline, CDR1 is SEHNR and CDR2 FQNEAQ (reference sequence). Deletions cut 5 bases from V and 1 base from J, with 12 bases between. DNA for the CDR3: TGTGCCAGCAGCGACTTCACAGGGTCTGGAAACACCATATATTTT. Translating it yields CASSDFTGSGNTIYF.

The chain couples TRBV6-5 to TRBJ1-4; the D gene is possibly TRBD1 (5 bases). With 6 bases removed from V and 4 bases from J, the gap between germline ends came to 6 bases. Germline V CDR1 and CDR2: MNHEY, SVGAGI. This CDR3 has 12 residues. The CDR3 reads CASRRGNEKLFF. DNA of the CDR3: TGTGCCAGCAGAAGGGGTAATGAAAAACTGTTTTTT.

The J gene is TRBJ1-5, the V gene TRBV19; tentatively, D is TRBD1 (5 bases). Trimming pared 5 bases from V and 7 bases from J, leaving 9 bases between. Germline V CDR1 and CDR2: LNHDA, SQIVND (reference sequence). This CDR3 is 12 amino acids long. This CDR3 reads CASSSNRQPQHF. As DNA, the CDR3 is TGTGCCAGTAGTTCTAACAGGCAGCCCCAGCATTTT.

The chain uses TRBV27 and TRBJ2-1; 8 bases fit TRBD2. V trimming: 5 bases; J trimming: 4 bases; junction bases outside the gene matches: 16. This CDR3 is 18 amino acids long. Germline values: CDR1 MNHEY, CDR2 SMNVEV (reference sequence). The CDR3 DNA reads as TGTGCCAGCAGTACCACCCCTATAACTAGCGGATATTACAATGAGCAGTTCTTC. It translates to CASSTTPITSGYYNEQFF.

The chain couples TRBV3-1 (or the pseudogene TRBV3-2) to TRBJ2-2; TRBD2 matches 13 bases. V was clipped by 2 bases and J by 2 bases; unmatched bases: 5. Per the germline V gene, CDR1 is LGHDT and CDR2 is YNNKEL (reference sequence). The CDR3 is 18 residues long. CDR3 sequence (DNA): TGTGCCAGCAGCCAACTACTAGCGGGAGGGCATAACACCGGGGAGCTGTTTTTT. It codes for CASSQLLAGGHNTGELFF.

This clone has just a few counts. V is TRBV12-3 or TRBV12-4 and J is TRBJ2-1; 8 bases line up with TRBD2. V dropped 5 bases and J dropped 8; count of bases not matched to a gene: 5. This CDR3 has 13 amino acids. For the CDR3, the DNA is TGTGCCAGCAGTGAAAGCGGGAGAGATGAGCAGTTCTTC. It encodes CASSESGRDEQFF.

V usage is TRBV28 and J usage is TRBJ2-1; 9 nucleotides agree with TRBD1. This CDR3 is built from 13 residues. CDR1 and CDR2 (germline): MDHEN, SYDVKM. The trim removed 10 bases at V and 7 bases at J, leaving 8 bases unmatched. The CDR3 is CATKETGGNEQFF. Here the CDR3 DNA reads TGTGCCACCAAGGAGACAGGGGGAAATGAGCAGTTCTTC.

V and J are TRBV11-2 and TRBJ2-3; 10 nucleotides match TRBD1. V shed 4 bases and J 1 base; nucleotides not matched to a gene: 8. The CDR3 length is 17 residues. CDR1 is SGHAT, CDR2 FQNNGV, per germline. Here the CDR3 DNA reads TGTGCCAGCAGCTCACGACAGGGGGCGGTCGGCACAGATACGCAGTATTTT. Translating it yields CASSSRQGAVGTDTQYF. Full variable domain (missing parts from reference TRBV11-2 and TRBJ2-3): EAGVAQSPRYKIIEKRQSVAFWCNPISGHATLYWYQQILGQGPKLLIQFQNNGVVDDSQLPKDRFSAERLKGVDSTLKIQPAKLEDSAVYLCASSSRQGAVGTDTQYFGPGTRLTVL.

This sequence joins TRBV10-2 and TRBJ1-2; 8 positions agree with TRBD1. CDR1 is WSHSY and CDR2 is SAAADI in the germline V gene. The CDR3 has 14 residues. V trimming: 2 bases; J trimming: 5 bases; junction bases outside the gene matches: 4. The CDR3 is CASSEVDRGYGYTF. The DNA for the CDR3 is TGCGCCAGCAGTGAGGTAGACAGGGGATATGGCTACACCTTC.

V is TRBV15 and J is TRBJ1-2; perhaps TRBD1 as D (6 bases). Germline values: CDR1 LNHNV, CDR2 YYDKDF (reference sequence). V was pared by 0 bases and J by 8 bases, with 13 bases between. CDR3 length: 14 amino acids. CDR3 DNA: TGTGCCACCAGCAGAGATAGGGGGAGCGGCGGCTACACCTTC. Its translation is CATSRDRGSGGYTF.

The gene calls are TRBV28 and TRBJ2-7; the match to TRBD2 covers 9 bases. Trimming at V came to 3 bases and at J to 1 base, leaving 7 bases not matched to a gene. Germline V gives CDR1 MDHEN, CDR2 SYDVKM. The CDR3 sequence is 16 residues long. The CDR3 region has the DNA TGTGCCAGCAGTTTTCGGGCTAGCGGGACGTCCTACGAGCAGTACTTC. Translating gives CASSFRASGTSYEQYF.

This clone was picked up a small number of times. The V call is TRBV27, the J call TRBJ2-1; TRBD2 agrees at 12 bases. This CDR3 is built from 18 residues. CDR1 is MNHEY and CDR2 is SMNVEV in the germline V gene (reference sequence). Losses at the gene ends were 4 bases for V and 4 bases for J; bases not matched to a gene: 11. As DNA, the CDR3 is TGTGCCAGCAGTTCCCAAGCCGGGACTAGCGGGTCTTACAATGAGCAGTTCTTC. It specifies CASSSQAGTSGSYNEQFF.

The genes are TRBV30 and TRBJ2-1; the match to TRBD2 covers 7 bases. CDR1 GTSNPN and CDR2 SVGIG come from the germline V gene (reference sequence). Trimming at V came to 3 bases and at J to 8 bases, leaving 16 bases not matched to a gene. This CDR3 is 16 amino acids long. For the CDR3, the DNA is TGTGCCTGGAGACGGTCGGGACTAACTTCTTTGGATGAGCAGTTCTTC. The encoded protein is CAWRRSGLTSLDEQFF.

The V call is TRBV5-1, the J call TRBJ1-3; D is ambiguous. Trimming removed 4 bases from V and 0 bases from J, with 11 bases in between. Germline V gene sequence: CDR1 SGHRS, CDR2 YFSETQ. The CDR3 is made up of 15 amino acids. CDR3 in amino acids: CASSPSGVSGNTIYF. Here the CDR3 DNA reads TGCGCCAGCAGCCCCTCCGGAGTCTCTGGAAACACCATATATTTT.

CDR3 DNA: TGTGCCAGCAGCCGTGCCGGGACAGGGGGCAATCAGCCCCAGCATTTT. Translation: CASSRAGTGGNQPQHF. The rearrangement links TRBV3-1 (or the pseudogene TRBV3-2) to TRBJ1-5; 10 nucleotides line up with TRBD1. The germline CDR1 and CDR2 sequences are LGHDT and YNNKEL (reference sequence). CDR3 length: 16 amino acids. The ends lost 4 bases at V and 2 bases at J; junction bases unmatched: 5.

The chain carries TRBV28 and TRBJ1-2, with D possibly matching TRBD1 (5 bases). Looked up from germline, CDR1 is MDHEN and CDR2 is SYDVKM. CDR3 size: 14 residues. V was clipped by 11 bases and J by 0 bases, with 16 bases between them. CDR3 sequence: CASFGAGTNYGYTF. DNA for the CDR3: TGTGCCTCCTTTGGGGCGGGGACTAACTATGGCTACACCTTC.

V gene TRBV7-2 combines with J gene TRBJ2-1; no clear D. The CDR3 covers 13 residues. Between the trimmed V and J ends, which lost 2 bases and 5 bases, there was a span of 7 bases. Germline V lookup: CDR1 SGHTA, CDR2 FQGNSA. CDR3 bases: TGTGCCAGCAGCTTAATATCCGACAATGAGCAGTTCTTC. It translates to CASSLISDNEQFF.